This TCR beta chain was profiled in a study of T cells in Graves' hyperthyroidism and ophthalmopathy. Amplification targeted TCR beta CDR3 regions from RNA transcripts. HTBI primers were used for first-round RT-PCR of the TCR CDR3. Via MiXCR, TCRdb re-called the multiplex PCR reads, giving one row per CDR3 protein. The repertoire has about 640,000 distinct CDR3 sequences, about 15% of them found once; the top ten carry around 13%. As to this clonotype: Germline and junction disagree at one end, which may indicate a read error.

CDR3 length: 18 residues. Germline V CDR1 and CDR2: SGHVS, FNYEAQ. Sample: blood. The genes are TRBV7-6 and TRBJ2-7; tentatively, D is TRBD1 (6 bases). The TCR originated in a woman aged 45-65 years with Graves' ophthalmopathy. Here the CDR3 DNA reads TGTGCCAGCAGCTTATCAGGGCTAGGGGGACAAGACTCCTACGAGCGGTACTTC. This gives the protein CASSLSGLGGQDSYERYF.